The rows below give T cell receptor beta chains drawn from one sample of a study of shared clonotypes between healthy human individuals. Sequenced by immunoSEQ multiplex PCR; TCRdb stores in-frame clones only, minus some. The sample comprises about 1 million clones, about 75% of which are singletons, and approximately 1.5% rests with the top ten. Sequencing used memory CD4+ T cells sorted from blood. These receptors were taken from a man between 18 and 29 years old in good health. Both conserved end residues are part of each CDR3. A D gene is named only where the DNA matches it firmly. Part of the rows lack a size; the others show once, few, many or a class for expanded clones.

v_gene	len	abundance	d_gene	j_gene	CDR3nt	CDR3aa
TRBV28	14	NA	NA	TRBJ1-2	TGTGCCAGCAGTTTCGAAGGCGGAACCTATGGCTACACCTTC	CASSFEGGTYGYTF
TRBV5-4	15	NA	TRBD1	TRBJ2-7	TGTGCCAGCAGCCGCCCCGGACAGGGGGCTCGCGAGCAGTACTTC	CASSRPGQGAREQYF
TRBV19	13	once	TRBD1	TRBJ1-6	TGCGCCTCGAGGGGGCAATATAATTCACCCCTCCACTTT	CASRGQYNSPLHF
TRBV10-2	14	few	NA	TRBJ1-5	TGCGCCAGCAGATCCGGACAGTTCAATCAGCCCCAGCATTTT	CASRSGQFNQPQHF
TRBV7-3	13	NA	NA	TRBJ1-1	TGTGCCAGCAGCCGTAGGGCCGACACTGAAGCTTTCTTT	CASSRRADTEAFF
TRBV11-2	12	NA	NA	TRBJ2-1	TGTGCCAGCAGTCCAATTAACAATGAGCAGTTCTTC	CASSPINNEQFF
TRBV4-1	15	NA	TRBD1	TRBJ1-5	TGCGCCAGCAGCCAAGAGGACAGGGGGACACAGCCCCAGCATTTT	CASSQEDRGTQPQHF
TRBV7-2	16	NA	TRBD2	TRBJ2-5	TGTGCCAGCAGCCCGACTAGCGGGGGTCCGCAAGAGACCCAGTACTTC	CASSPTSGGPQETQYF
TRBV9	13	once	NA	TRBJ1-6	TGTGCCAGCAGCGTAGGGGGAGATTCACCCCTCCACTTT	CASSVGGDSPLHF
TRBV5-4	13	NA	NA	TRBJ2-5	TGTGCCAGCAGCTTCCAGGGGGGCGAGACCCAGTACTTC	CASSFQGGETQYF
TRBV2	13	NA	NA	TRBJ2-5	TGTGCCAGCAGCCGGGACCCTCAAGAGACCCAGTACTTC	CASSRDPQETQYF
TRBV5-6	17	few	NA	TRBJ1-5	TGTGCCAGCAGCTTGGGAGGACAGCCATATAGCAATCAGCCCCAGCATTTT	CASSLGGQPYSNQPQHF
TRBV5-1	14	few	TRBD1	TRBJ1-2	TGCGCCAGCAGCCCCGGGGACAGAGACTATGGCTACACCTTC	CASSPGDRDYGYTF
TRBV28	14	NA	TRBD1	TRBJ1-2	TGTGCCAGCAGTCGACAGGGGATGGACTATGGCTACACCTTC	CASSRQGMDYGYTF
TRBV7-9	15	few	TRBD2	TRBJ2-7	TGTGCCAGCAGCCCCCGACTAGCGGACTCCTACGAGCAGTACTTC	CASSPRLADSYEQYF
TRBV9	15	NA	TRBD2	TRBJ2-5	TGTGCCAGCAGCGTAGTGGCGGGGGGTCAAGAGACCCAGTACTTC	CASSVVAGGQETQYF
TRBV7-2	15	NA	NA	TRBJ2-4	TGTGCCAGCAGCCCCCGTTATGGCGGAGCGGACATTCAGTACTTC	CASSPRYGGADIQYF
TRBV19	14	NA	NA	TRBJ1-6	TGTGCCAGTAAAGTCGAGGGCGATAATTCACCCCTCCACTTT	CASKVEGDNSPLHF
TRBV20-1	11	few	NA	TRBJ2-3	TGCAGCGCCGAGGAGGCAGATACGCAGTATTTT	CSAEEADTQYF
TRBV7-9	13	once	NA	TRBJ2-5	TGTGCCAGCAGCTCAACAAACCAAGAGACCCAGTACTTC	CASSSTNQETQYF